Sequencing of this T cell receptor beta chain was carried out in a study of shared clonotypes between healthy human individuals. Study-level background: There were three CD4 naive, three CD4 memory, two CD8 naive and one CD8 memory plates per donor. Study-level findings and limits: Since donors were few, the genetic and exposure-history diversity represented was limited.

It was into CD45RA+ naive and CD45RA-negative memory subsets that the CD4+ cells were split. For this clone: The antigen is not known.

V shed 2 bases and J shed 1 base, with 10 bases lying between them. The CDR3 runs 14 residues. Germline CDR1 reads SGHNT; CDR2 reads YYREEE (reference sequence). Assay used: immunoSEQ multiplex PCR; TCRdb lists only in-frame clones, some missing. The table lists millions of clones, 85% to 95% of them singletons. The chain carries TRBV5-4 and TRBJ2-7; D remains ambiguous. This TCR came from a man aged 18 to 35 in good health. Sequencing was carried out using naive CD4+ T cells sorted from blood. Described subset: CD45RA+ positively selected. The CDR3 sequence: CASSLRELSYEQYF. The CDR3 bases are TGTGCCAGCAGCTTAAGGGAATTGTCCTACGAGCAGTACTTC.